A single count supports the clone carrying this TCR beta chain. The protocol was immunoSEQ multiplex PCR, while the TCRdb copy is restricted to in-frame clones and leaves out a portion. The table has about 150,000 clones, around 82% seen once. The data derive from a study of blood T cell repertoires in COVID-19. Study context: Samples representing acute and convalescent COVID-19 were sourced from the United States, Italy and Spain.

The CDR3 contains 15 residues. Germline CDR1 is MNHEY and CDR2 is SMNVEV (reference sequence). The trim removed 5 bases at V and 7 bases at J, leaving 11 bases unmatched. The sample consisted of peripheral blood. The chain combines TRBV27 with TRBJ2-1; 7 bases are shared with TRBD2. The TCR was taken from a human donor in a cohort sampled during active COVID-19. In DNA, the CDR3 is TGTGCCAGCAGTCCCGGGACCGCGGGGGAGAATGAGCAGTTCTTC. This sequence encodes CASSPGTAGENEQFF.